Listed below are T cell receptor beta chains from one sample, sequenced in a study of T cell repertoires in cytomegalovirus infection. TCRdb reprocessed the reads with MiXCR, giving one entry per CDR3 protein. Found here are 86,000 or so distinct CDR3 sequences, 20% to 30% of them singletons; the top ten hold approximately 48%. The antigens for these receptors are not known. The source was CD8+ T cells from cultured PBMCs, collected from culture after CMV antigen stimulation. Receptor source: a human donor in good health (CMV status not recorded). Some clones in this sample may be carry-over from other donors' samples. Each CDR3 is given with its conserved first and last residue. Each record gives: clone size, J gene, V gene, CDR3 length, D gene, CDR3 DNA, CDR3 protein. A D gene is named only where the DNA matches it firmly. The size entry is marked missing in some rows and otherwise reads once, few, many or a size class.

clone size: many; J gene: TRBJ1-1; V gene: TRBV19; CDR3 length: 14; D gene: -; CDR3 DNA: TGTGCCAGCACCTTAGGCAGGGACGACACTGAAGCTTTCTTT; CDR3 protein: CASTLGRDDTEAFF
clone size: -; J gene: TRBJ2-1; V gene: TRBV7-8; CDR3 length: 14; D gene: -; CDR3 DNA: TGTGCCAGCACCCCCACAGGGTTGGCAGATGAGCAGTTCTTC; CDR3 protein: CASTPTGLADEQFF
clone size: few; J gene: TRBJ2-4; V gene: TRBV12-3/TRBV12-4; CDR3 length: 14; D gene: -; CDR3 DNA: TGTGCCAGCAGCTGGCTAGGGATCGAGAACATTCAGTACTTC; CDR3 protein: CASSWLGIENIQYF
clone size: medium-sized; J gene: TRBJ2-7; V gene: TRBV7-9; CDR3 length: 12; D gene: -; CDR3 DNA: TGTGCCTCTCAGTCGCGGGGCGCCGAGCAGTACTTC; CDR3 protein: CASQSRGAEQYF
clone size: few; J gene: TRBJ1-1; V gene: TRBV5-1; CDR3 length: 16; D gene: -; CDR3 DNA: TGCGCCAGCAGCATCACTTCGACAGCTTGGAACACTGAAGCTTTCTTT; CDR3 protein: CASSITSTAWNTEAFF
clone size: -; J gene: TRBJ1-6; V gene: TRBV12-3/TRBV12-4; CDR3 length: 18; D gene: TRBD1; CDR3 DNA: TGTGCCAGCAGCCCGGGACAGGGTCCCCTGGCCGATAATTCACCCCTCCACTTT; CDR3 protein: CASSPGQGPLADNSPLHF
clone size: few; J gene: TRBJ2-2; V gene: TRBV6-2/TRBV6-3; CDR3 length: 14; D gene: TRBD2; CDR3 DNA: TGTGCCAGCAGATTCGGACTAGACGCCGGGGAGCTGTTTTTT; CDR3 protein: CASRFGLDAGELFF
clone size: many; J gene: TRBJ1-5; V gene: TRBV6-1; CDR3 length: 14; D gene: TRBD1; CDR3 DNA: TGTGCCAGCAGTTATACGGACAGGCAAGGGCCCCAGCATTTT; CDR3 protein: CASSYTDRQGPQHF
clone size: -; J gene: TRBJ1-4; V gene: TRBV6-5; CDR3 length: 14; D gene: -; CDR3 DNA: TGTGCCAGCAAAGAGTGGGGGGGTAATGAAAAACTGTTTTTT; CDR3 protein: CASKEWGGNEKLFF
clone size: -; J gene: TRBJ1-5; V gene: TRBV11-2; CDR3 length: 15; D gene: -; CDR3 DNA: TGTGCCAGCAGCCAAGGGGTGGGTGGCAATCAGCCCCAGCATTTT; CDR3 protein: CASSQGVGGNQPQHF
clone size: many; J gene: TRBJ2-4; V gene: TRBV6-6; CDR3 length: 15; D gene: -; CDR3 DNA: TGTGCCAGCAGTTACTCTGGAGGGACCTCCAAGGTTCAGTACTTC; CDR3 protein: CASSYSGGTSKVQYF
clone size: -; J gene: TRBJ2-2; V gene: TRBV28; CDR3 length: 17; D gene: TRBD1; CDR3 DNA: TGTGCCAGCAGTTCCCGGGACAGCCTTCCGAACACCGGGGAGCTGTTTTTT; CDR3 protein: CASSSRDSLPNTGELFF
clone size: once; J gene: TRBJ2-2; V gene: TRBV3-1; CDR3 length: 16; D gene: -; CDR3 DNA: TGTGCCAGCAGCCAAGATAAGGACCAGAACACCGGGGAGCTGTTTTTT; CDR3 protein: CASSQDKDQNTGELFF
clone size: few; J gene: TRBJ2-7; V gene: TRBV10-1; CDR3 length: 14; D gene: -; CDR3 DNA: TGCGCCAACCTGAAAGCGGATCAAGTCGACGAGCAGTACTTC; CDR3 protein: CANLKADQVDEQYF
clone size: many; J gene: TRBJ1-4; V gene: TRBV10-2; CDR3 length: 14; D gene: -; CDR3 DNA: TGCGCCAGCAGTGAAAGGGGAACTAATGAAAAACTGTTTTTT; CDR3 protein: CASSERGTNEKLFF
clone size: -; J gene: TRBJ1-5; V gene: TRBV7-9; CDR3 length: 14; D gene: -; CDR3 DNA: TGTGCCAGCAGCCCGACGGGACCTCATCAGCCCCAGCATTTT; CDR3 protein: CASSPTGPHQPQHF
clone size: -; J gene: TRBJ1-2; V gene: TRBV19; CDR3 length: 15; D gene: -; CDR3 DNA: TGTGCCAGTAGTATAGATCTTGAAGGGAGGTATGGCTACACCTTC; CDR3 protein: CASSIDLEGRYGYTF
clone size: few; J gene: TRBJ2-6; V gene: TRBV7-6; CDR3 length: 15; D gene: -; CDR3 DNA: TGTGCCAGCAGCCCGCCTGACTCTGGGGCCAACGTCCTGACTTTC; CDR3 protein: CASSPPDSGANVLTF
clone size: -; J gene: TRBJ2-1; V gene: TRBV7-9; CDR3 length: 13; D gene: -; CDR3 DNA: TGTGCCAGCCTCGCGGGGCCGAACAATGAGCAGTTCTTC; CDR3 protein: CASLAGPNNEQFF
clone size: many; J gene: TRBJ1-1; V gene: TRBV7-2; CDR3 length: 14; D gene: -; CDR3 DNA: TGTGCCAGCAGCTTAGATCATTGGGGTACTGAAGCTTTCTTT; CDR3 protein: CASSLDHWGTEAFF
clone size: many; J gene: TRBJ2-1; V gene: TRBV11-2; CDR3 length: 15; D gene: TRBD2; CDR3 DNA: TGTGCCAGCAGCTTACTAGCGGGAGGACCCAATGAGCAGTTCTTC; CDR3 protein: CASSLLAGGPNEQFF
clone size: -; J gene: TRBJ2-3; V gene: TRBV19; CDR3 length: 16; D gene: TRBD2; CDR3 DNA: TGTGCCAGTAGTATGAGACTAGCGGTTAGCACAGATACGCAGTATTTT; CDR3 protein: CASSMRLAVSTDTQYF
clone size: -; J gene: TRBJ2-5; V gene: TRBV2; CDR3 length: 15; D gene: -; CDR3 DNA: TGTGCCAGCAGTGCGAAACTAGTTTACCAAGAGACCCAGTACTTC; CDR3 protein: CASSAKLVYQETQYF
clone size: -; J gene: TRBJ2-1; V gene: TRBV27; CDR3 length: 15; D gene: TRBD2; CDR3 DNA: TGTGCCAGCAGTCTTATAGGGTTAGCGGGGCAGGAGCAGTTCTTC; CDR3 protein: CASSLIGLAGQEQFF
clone size: many; J gene: TRBJ2-1; V gene: TRBV7-6; CDR3 length: 15; D gene: -; CDR3 DNA: TGTGCCAGCAGCATCTCCGGGACTTCCTACAATGAGCAGTTCTTC; CDR3 protein: CASSISGTSYNEQFF
clone size: -; J gene: TRBJ1-2; V gene: TRBV15; CDR3 length: 14; D gene: TRBD1; CDR3 DNA: TGTGCCACCAGCATCCCGGGACAGGGGTATGGCTACACCTTC; CDR3 protein: CATSIPGQGYGYTF
clone size: many; J gene: TRBJ1-1; V gene: TRBV11-2; CDR3 length: 14; D gene: -; CDR3 DNA: TGTGCCAGCAGCTTAGATCCGTTGTTTACTGAAGCTTTCTTT; CDR3 protein: CASSLDPLFTEAFF
clone size: few; J gene: TRBJ2-1; V gene: TRBV20-1; CDR3 length: 16; D gene: -; CDR3 DNA: TGCAGTGCTAGAGTTCAAAACGGGGTCTTAAACAATGAGCAGTTCTTC; CDR3 protein: CSARVQNGVLNNEQFF